Following are 5 T cell receptor beta chains from one sample sequenced in a study of control samples from healthy donors and cancer patients. The method was immunoSEQ multiplex PCR; TCRdb's version includes in-frame clones alone and lacks a portion of them. The data show about 120,000 clones, 85% to 95% seen once. Input material: PBMCs. These receptors came from a man aged 50-60 years with head and neck cancer.

The chain combines TRBV11-2 with TRBJ2-1; no definite D call. CDR3 length equals 19 residues. CDR1 is SGHAT and CDR2 is FQNNGV in the germline V gene. Trimming took 5 bases from V and 0 from J, leaving 23 bases between them. CDR3 DNA: TGTGCCAGCAGCATAGCATCCCCGAGAACAATGAGCTCCTACAATGAGCAGTTCTTC. Translating it yields CASSIASPRTMSSYNEQFF. Using reference TRBV11-2 and TRBJ2-1 for the parts outside the CDR3, the full variable domain is EAGVAQSPRYKIIEKRQSVAFWCNPISGHATLYWYQQILGQGPKLLIQFQNNGVVDDSQLPKDRFSAERLKGVDSTLKIQPAKLEDSAVYLCASSIASPRTMSSYNEQFFGPGTRLTVL.

This clone was counted once. This sequence joins TRBV18 and TRBJ1-5, with unresolved D. Germline loops: CDR1 KGHSH, CDR2 LQKENI. The CDR3 runs 14 residues. The ends were cut back, 1 base at V and 2 bases at J, with 6 bases in the middle. CDR3 protein: CASSPRQGNQPQHF. DNA of the CDR3: TGTGCCAGCTCACCACGGCAGGGCAATCAGCCCCAGCATTTT.

The chain employs TRBV7-2 and TRBJ2-3, with TRBD2 identical over 7 bases. There are 16 residues in the CDR3. CDR1 and CDR2 from the germline V gene are SGHTA and FQGNSA. V shed 5 bases, J shed 1 base, and the junction held 9 bases outside the gene matches. DNA of the CDR3: TGTGCCAGCAGCCACAGGACTAGAGGGGGCACAGATACGCAGTATTTT. Encoded protein: CASSHRTRGGTDTQYF.

V gene TRBV19 combines with J gene TRBJ1-2; D unresolved. Per germline, CDR1 LNHDA and CDR2 SQIVND (reference sequence). The CDR3 runs 14 residues. V was shortened by 5 bases and J by 1 base, with 11 bases between the two germline ends. The CDR3 spells CASSPDGINYGYTF. CDR3 nucleotides: TGTGCCAGTAGTCCCGACGGGATTAACTATGGCTACACCTTC.

J is TRBJ2-3 and V is TRBV7-3; 7 bases fit TRBD1. From germline, CDR1 is SGHTA and CDR2 FQGTGA. V was clipped by 5 bases and J by 5 bases; unmatched bases: 10. This CDR3 is 15 amino acids long. The CDR3 nucleotides are TGTGCCAGCAGCCCCTCCGGGACAGTGCAAGATACGCAGTATTTT. The encoded protein is CASSPSGTVQDTQYF.